This T cell receptor (beta chain) appears in the sequencing data of a study of neoadjuvant nivolumab and ipilimumab in lung cancer. The study's findings and limits: Resected-tumor TCR richness correlated positively with pretherapy blood richness. From pretherapy to surgery, tumor richness and clonality rose with dual therapy. Resected tumors had greater TCR richness and clonality than uninvolved lung.

Only in-frame clones appear in the TCRdb table, and some are missing; sequencing was by immunoSEQ multiplex PCR. The data show about 8,800 clones, about 87% seen once. This clone occurred a few times. Antigen unknown. The TCR originated in an adult with non-small cell lung cancer. The sample consisted of tumor tissue, taken after neoadjuvant nivolumab, alone or with ipilimumab, at or shortly before surgery.

CDR3 loop: CASSLRTGGTYNEQFF. Here the CDR3 DNA reads TGTGCCAGCAGCTTGAGGACAGGGGGAACCTACAATGAGCAGTTCTTC. The chain couples TRBV5-4 to TRBJ2-1, with TRBD1 identical over 10 bases. The CDR3 sequence is 16 residues long. V dropped 1 base and J dropped 2; count of bases not matched to a gene: 3. Germline assignment: CDR1 SGHNT and CDR2 YYREEE (reference sequence). The variable domain in full, with the rest retrieved from reference TRBV5-4 and TRBJ2-1, is ETGVTQSPTHLIKTRGQQVTLRCSSQSGHNTVSWYQQALGQGPQFIFQYYREEENGRGNFPPRFSGLQFPNYSSELNVNALELDDSALYLCASSLRTGGTYNEQFFGPGTRLTVL.